The next 27 T cell receptor beta chains were all read from a single sample in a study of blood T cell repertoires in COVID-19. This table comes from immunoSEQ multiplex PCR, and its TCRdb copy is limited to in-frame clones, with some not included. The top ten clones hold approximately 2.6% of a sample with 200,000 to 300,000 clones, about 91% of them seen once. Sequenced sample: peripheral blood. The receptors shown here come from a person under 30 with COVID-19, enrolled during active disease.

The chain uses TRBV19 and TRBJ2-2; 8 nucleotides align to TRBD2. Germline trimming cut 5 bases from V and 4 bases from J; bases unmatched to any gene: 15. The germline gives CDR1 LNHDA, CDR2 SQIVND (reference sequence). The CDR3 is 18 residues long. CDR3 protein: CASSPDRPSGRGTGELFF. In DNA form, the CDR3 reads TGTGCCAGTAGTCCGGATAGGCCCAGCGGGAGAGGCACCGGGGAGCTGTTTTTT. Drawing the rest from reference TRBV19 and TRBJ2-2, the complete variable domain is DGGITQSPKYLFRKEGQNVTLSCEQNLNHDAMYWYRQDPGQGLRLIYYSQIVNDFQKGDIAEGYSVSREKKESFPLTVTSAQKNPTAFYLCASSPDRPSGRGTGELFFGEGSRLTVL.

Only one count was recorded for this clone. V and J are TRBV27 and TRBJ2-5; TRBD2 aligns across 12 bases. CDR3 size: 15 residues. The V and J ends lost 6 bases and 5 bases, in that order; junction bases with no gene match: 7. CDR1 is MNHEY, CDR2 SMNVEV, per germline (reference sequence). The CDR3 loop is CASRPLAGGQETQYF. The CDR3 coding sequence is TGTGCCAGCAGACCCCTAGCGGGAGGGCAGGAGACCCAGTACTTC.

The chain recombines TRBV6-1 with TRBJ1-1, with 10 bases matching TRBD1. The CDR3 covers 15 residues. V shed 2 bases, J shed 8 bases, and the junction held 8 bases outside the gene matches. Germline lookup yields CDR1 MNHNS and CDR2 SASEGT. CDR3 sequence: CASSELRQGAGEAFF. CDR3 nucleotide sequence: TGTGCCAGCAGTGAATTGAGACAGGGGGCAGGGGAAGCTTTCTTT.

In this sample, this clone turned up a few times. The gene calls are TRBV19 and TRBJ1-2; D ambiguous. Germline V gene lookup returns CDR1 LNHDA and CDR2 SQIVND (reference sequence). The CDR3 length is 13 residues. Trimming left V 2 bases short and J 1 base short, with 5 bases between. The CDR3 protein is CASSISVNYGYTF. CDR3 DNA: TGTGCCAGTAGTATATCAGTTAACTATGGCTACACCTTC.

The CDR3 sequence: CASSQDNDRGSNSPLHF. DNA of the CDR3: TGCGCCAGCAGCCAAGATAACGACAGGGGCTCTAATTCACCCCTCCACTTT. V usage is TRBV4-1 and J usage is TRBJ1-6; 8 bases are shared with TRBD1. V was clipped by 0 bases and J by 6 bases; unmatched bases: 7. From germline, CDR1 is MGHRA and CDR2 YSYEKL. There are 17 residues in the CDR3.

The chain is built from TRBV7-9 and TRBJ1-4; no definite D call. CDR3 length equals 14 residues. V shed 5 bases and J shed 4 bases, with 11 bases lying between them. Germline V gene sequence: CDR1 SEHNR, CDR2 FQNEAQ (reference sequence). The CDR3 is CASSGGLYNEKLFF. CDR3 DNA: TGTGCCAGCAGCGGTGGACTGTATAATGAAAAACTGTTTTTT.

This chain connects TRBV28 to TRBJ2-2; 8 positions agree with TRBD1. The CDR3 contains 12 residues. Germline-derived CDR1 and CDR2 are MDHEN and SYDVKM. In DNA, the CDR3 is TGTGACCCGACAGGGGATACCGGGGAGCTGTTTTTT. Encoded protein: CDPTGDTGELFF.

V gene TRBV9 combines with J gene TRBJ2-5; 7 bases agree with TRBD2. Germline values: CDR1 SGDLS, CDR2 YYNGEE. CDR3 length equals 16 residues. J lost 10 bases, V lost 3 bases, and 18 bases had no gene match. For the CDR3, the DNA is TGTGCCAGCAGCGGCGAAGACGGGACTACTCTTCGGGACCAGTACTTC. It yields the protein CASSGEDGTTLRDQYF.

This clone was seen a single time. This chain joins TRBV6-5 and TRBJ1-4; tentatively, D is TRBD1 (6 bases). CDR3 length equals 14 residues. Trimming took off 6 bases at V and 8 bases at J, with 16 bases between the two ends. Germline CDR1 is MNHEY and CDR2 is SVGAGI. As DNA, the CDR3 is TGTGCCAGCAGCCTACAGGGAGTCGGCGAAAAACTGTTTTTT. As protein: CASSLQGVGEKLFF.

In nucleotides, the CDR3 is TGTGCCACCAGTGATTTGGGGCAGGGGAATGGGGAGACCCAGTACTTC. Protein product: CATSDLGQGNGETQYF. The chain employs TRBV24-1 and TRBJ2-5, with D perhaps matching TRBD1 (6 bases). The ends were cut back, 0 bases at V and 5 bases at J, with 15 bases in the middle. Looked up from germline, CDR1 is KGHDR and CDR2 is SFDVKD. CDR3 length: 16 residues.

V gene TRBV28 combines with J gene TRBJ2-1; the match to TRBD2 covers 10 bases. The V segment lost 7 bases and the J segment 9 bases; nucleotides outside the gene matches: 12. The CDR3 contains 15 residues. Germline values: CDR1 MDHEN, CDR2 SYDVKM. The CDR3 spells CASTKKAGGRIEQFF. DNA of the CDR3: TGTGCCAGCACCAAAAAAGCGGGAGGGCGTATTGAGCAGTTCTTC.

This clone was seen once. This chain uses TRBV9 with TRBJ2-3, with unresolved D. CDR3 size: 14 residues. Germline V gene lookup returns CDR1 SGDLS and CDR2 YYNGEE. V was shortened by 1 base and J by 0 bases, with 6 bases between the two germline ends. CDR3 nucleotide sequence: TGTGCCAGCAGCGTAACAGATAGCACAGATACGCAGTATTTT. It is translated as CASSVTDSTDTQYF. Drawing the rest from reference TRBV9 and TRBJ2-3, the complete variable domain is DSGVTQTPKHLITATGQRVTLRCSPRSGDLSVYWYQQSLDQGLQFLIQYYNGEERAKGNILERFSAQQFPDLHSELNLSSLELGDSALYFCASSVTDSTDTQYFGPGTRLTVL.

The V gene is TRBV4-2, the J gene TRBJ2-3; the match to TRBD2 covers 11 bases. The germline V gene encodes CDR1 LGHNA and CDR2 YNFKEQ. The trim removed 4 bases at V and 2 bases at J, leaving 5 bases unmatched. This CDR3 comprises 16 residues. Here the CDR3 reads CASSPGTSGLTDTQYF. CDR3 coding DNA: TGTGCCAGCAGCCCTGGGACTAGCGGCCTCACAGATACGCAGTATTTT.

The chain combines TRBV9 with TRBJ2-7; perhaps TRBD2 as D (7 bases). The CDR3 covers 15 residues. With 0 bases removed from V and 4 bases from J, the gap between germline ends came to 14 bases. Germline lookup yields CDR1 SGDLS and CDR2 YYNGEE. CDR3 bases: TGTGCCAGCAGCGTAGGTTCGGGGGGCGGGTACGAGCAGTACTTC. This sequence encodes CASSVGSGGGYEQYF. The full variable domain, in which reference TRBV9 and TRBJ2-7 provide the parts outside the CDR3, is DSGVTQTPKHLITATGQRVTLRCSPRSGDLSVYWYQQSLDQGLQFLIQYYNGEERAKGNILERFSAQQFPDLHSELNLSSLELGDSALYFCASSVGSGGGYEQYFGPGTRLTVT.

The CDR3 DNA is TGTGCCAGCAGCCCCCGGGGGTTTTGGGGAAACACCATATATTTT. It specifies CASSPRGFWGNTIYF. This chain uses TRBV6-5 with TRBJ1-3; D perhaps matches TRBD1 (5 bases). Germline values: CDR1 MNHEY, CDR2 SVGAGI. The V and J ends lost 6 bases and 4 bases respectively, with 16 bases between them. This CDR3 is built from 15 residues.

V is TRBV29-1 and J is TRBJ2-5; 9 positions agree with TRBD1. With 1 base clipped from V and 8 bases from J, the junction kept 2 bases outside the gene matches. Germline V gene sequence: CDR1 SQVTM, CDR2 ANQGSEA. CDR3 size: 12 residues. The CDR3 bases are TGCAGCGTTGAAGGGACAGGGGACACCCAGTACTTC. Amino acids: CSVEGTGDTQYF.

The gene calls are TRBV14 and TRBJ2-5; no definite D call. Trimming took off 7 bases at V and 2 bases at J, with 14 bases between the two ends. Germline V gives CDR1 SGHDN, CDR2 FVKESK. The CDR3 sequence is 14 residues long. As DNA, the CDR3 is TGTGCCAGCACCCCCGATACGGTTCAAGAGACCCAGTACTTC. This encodes CASTPDTVQETQYF.

The rearrangement joins TRBV6-5 to TRBJ2-3; the match to TRBD1 covers 8 bases. The V gene end was trimmed by 5 bases and the J gene end by 0 bases; junction bases not matched to a gene: 4. The CDR3 is made up of 15 amino acids. The V gene's germline CDR1 is MNHEY and CDR2 SVGAGI. CDR3 sequence: CASSPTGGSTDTQYF. The CDR3 nucleotides are TGTGCCAGCAGTCCCACAGGGGGAAGCACAGATACGCAGTATTTT.

This chain links TRBV18 with TRBJ2-2; 7 nucleotides agree with TRBD2. The germline V gene has CDR1 KGHSH and CDR2 LQKENI. V shed 0 bases and J 2 bases; nucleotides not matched to a gene: 3. This CDR3 contains 16 residues. CDR3 coding DNA: TGTGCCAGCTCACCACCGCTAGCGGAAAACACCGGGGAGCTGTTTTTT. This translates into CASSPPLAENTGELFF.

The chain couples TRBV6-6 to TRBJ2-2; D is unresolved. The V and J ends lost 6 bases and 11 bases respectively, with 10 bases between them. This CDR3 comprises 11 residues. In germline, CDR1 is MNHNY, CDR2 SVGAGI (reference sequence). The CDR3 reads CASRILQELFF. DNA for the CDR3: TGTGCCAGCAGGATATTACAAGAGCTGTTTTTT.

The chain has TRBV4-3 and TRBJ2-1; 7 bases align to TRBD2. CDR1 and CDR2 (germline): LGHNA, YSLEER. The CDR3 spans 16 residues. The J segment lost 7 bases and the V segment lost 1 base, leaving 10 bases of the junction unmatched. CDR3 loop: CASSQGGGSPVNEQFF. The CDR3 nucleotides read TGCGCCAGCAGCCAAGGGGGCGGGAGCCCTGTAAATGAGCAGTTCTTC.

The J gene is TRBJ1-5, the V gene TRBV6-5, with unresolved D. The CDR3 is 12 residues long. Germline V lookup: CDR1 MNHEY, CDR2 SVGAGI. V was shortened by 11 bases and J by 0 bases, with 8 bases between the two germline ends. The CDR3 protein is CAVGSSNQPQHF. The CDR3, as DNA: TGTGCCGTAGGGAGTAGCAATCAGCCCCAGCATTTT.

This clone has only one observation. The chain is built from TRBV9 and TRBJ2-1; D perhaps matches TRBD2 (6 bases). V gave up 3 bases and J gave up 4 bases, with 20 bases separating them. CDR1 and CDR2 from the germline V gene are SGDLS and YYNGEE. The CDR3 extends over 17 amino acids. The CDR3 reads CASSGQLRLGVYNEQFF. The CDR3 DNA reads TGTGCCAGCAGCGGCCAGTTAAGACTAGGAGTTTACAATGAGCAGTTCTTC. The full variable domain, with the rest looked up from reference TRBV9 and TRBJ2-1, is DSGVTQTPKHLITATGQRVTLRCSPRSGDLSVYWYQQSLDQGLQFLIQYYNGEERAKGNILERFSAQQFPDLHSELNLSSLELGDSALYFCASSGQLRLGVYNEQFFGPGTRLTVL.

The chain combines TRBV3-1 (or the pseudogene TRBV3-2) with TRBJ2-1; TRBD2 matches 10 bases. The length of the CDR3 is 17 residues. The V segment lost 0 bases and the J segment 4 bases; nucleotides outside the gene matches: 6. Germline CDR1 LGHDT, CDR2 YNNKEL (reference sequence). The CDR3 region has the DNA TGTGCCAGCAGCCAAGATCGGCTAGCGGGAGCATACAATGAGCAGTTCTTC. Protein: CASSQDRLAGAYNEQFF.

The chain is built from TRBV19 and TRBJ2-7; 9 nucleotides agree with TRBD1. The V segment lost 5 bases and the J segment 4 bases; nucleotides outside the gene matches: 18. Germline V gives CDR1 LNHDA, CDR2 SQIVND (reference sequence). The CDR3 extends over 18 amino acids. CDR3 in DNA: TGTGCCAGTAGTCTCACAGGGGGCGTGGACATAAGTAGGTACGAGCAGTACTTC. Protein product: CASSLTGGVDISRYEQYF. The whole variable domain, filled in from reference TRBV19 and TRBJ2-7, reads DGGITQSPKYLFRKEGQNVTLSCEQNLNHDAMYWYRQDPGQGLRLIYYSQIVNDFQKGDIAEGYSVSREKKESFPLTVTSAQKNPTAFYLCASSLTGGVDISRYEQYFGPGTRLTVT.

V and J are TRBV27 and TRBJ2-7; D unresolved. The length of the CDR3 is 14 residues. V lost 6 bases and J lost 0, with 12 bases in between. Germline assignment: CDR1 MNHEY and CDR2 SMNVEV (reference sequence). In nucleotides, the CDR3 is TGTGCCAGCAGCCGATTTGGTAGCTCCTACGAGCAGTACTTC. Translated: CASSRFGSSYEQYF.

This clone was seen once. V is TRBV6-5 and J is TRBJ2-1, with D possibly being TRBD1 (5 bases). CDR1 is MNHEY, CDR2 SVGAGI, per germline. The CDR3 sequence is 14 residues long. V was cut by 2 bases and J by 5 bases, with 10 bases left in between. The CDR3 DNA is TGTGCCAGCAGTTACGCGACAGCAGACAATGAGCAGTTCTTC. This gives the protein CASSYATADNEQFF.